This TCR beta chain was observed in a study of blood T cell repertoires in COVID-19. Turning to the study itself: The samples span acute and convalescent COVID-19 from the United States, Italy and Spain. PBMCs, B-cell-depleted T cells, or T cells provided the cDNA or gDNA that made up the material.

Authors' data handling: Estimated nucleated cell counts came from reference gene primer amplification. Sequencing was performed with immunoSEQ multiplex PCR; in TCRdb, only in-frame clones are kept and a portion is missing. Clone size and V and J calls were adopted from that table, with D and trimming inferred from the DNA. The sample has 300,000 to 400,000 clones; around 87% are singletons. Patients at the Seattle site were enrolled during active infection and followed longitudinally. The germline V gene has CDR1 ENHRY and CDR2 SYGVKD. This CDR3 contains 15 residues. Trimming took 2 bases from V and 7 from J, leaving 17 bases between them.

The sequence was obtained from a woman aged 60-75 years with COVID-19, enrolled during active disease. The rearrangement uses TRBV10-3 and TRBJ1-1; no firm D call. The sample comprised peripheral blood. The CDR3 sequence is CAISEGQTARVEAFF. In nucleotides, the CDR3 is TGTGCCATCAGTGAGGGGCAGACTGCGAGGGTTGAAGCTTTCTTT.